These T cell receptor beta chains were read from a single sample in a study of blood T cells in healthy people across ages. TCRdb re-called the 5' RACE reads with MiXCR, one entry per CDR3 protein. The sample gives 1,100,000 or so distinct CDR3 sequences, roughly 45% of which show up once; approximately 19% is in the top ten. Sequences were obtained from blood. These receptors were obtained from a woman aged 60-75 years in good health. Both conserved end residues are part of each CDR3. A D gene is named only where the DNA matches it firmly. Expanded clones are given a class, and other clones once, few, many or no size at all.

NA,TRBV28,TRBJ2-7,NA,TGTGCCAGCAGTCAGTCCCGTAGGACACTTCGCTCCTACGAGCAGTACTTC,CASSQSRRTLRSYEQYF
NA,TRBV6-5,TRBJ2-5,NA,TGTGCCAGCAGTATGAAAGAGACCCAGTACTTC,CASSMKETQYF
NA,TRBV3-1,TRBJ2-1,NA,TGTGCCAGCAGCCAAGTGGCCAGAGAATACAATGAAGGGCAGTTCTTC,CASSQVAREYNEGQFF
once,TRBV6-1,TRBJ2-1,NA,TGTGCCAGCAGTGGTAGCGGCTATAAGGGGAATGAGCAGTTCTTC,CASSGSGYKGNEQFF
NA,TRBV6-2/TRBV6-3,TRBJ2-3,NA,TGTGCCAGCCGGTTCGGGAGTTCGATAAATACGCAGTATTTT,CASRFGSSINTQYF
NA,TRBV5-1,TRBJ2-3,TRBD2,TGCGCCAGCAGCTTGGTCGGACTAGCGGGAGTCGGGTCGAGCACAGATACGCAGTATTTT,CASSLVGLAGVGSSTDTQYF
NA,TRBV20-1,TRBJ2-3,NA,TGCAGTGCTATGTTACGGGGAACATACACAGATACGCAGTATTTT,CSAMLRGTYTDTQYF
NA,TRBV2,TRBJ2-1,TRBD1,TGTGCCAGCAGCCCGACAGGGTCTCACTACAATGAGCAGTTCTTC,CASSPTGSHYNEQFF
NA,TRBV7-8,TRBJ2-5,TRBD1,TGTGCCAGCGGACAGGGCGGACTGGGGGAGCAGTACTTC,CASGQGGLGEQYF
many,TRBV20-1,TRBJ2-1,TRBD2,TGCAGTGCCCCTGCTAGCGGGAGGGCAGGTTATGAGCAGTTCTTC,CSAPASGRAGYEQFF
NA,TRBV20-1,TRBJ1-5,NA,TGCAGTGCTAGCGGCGGATATGGCAATCAGCCCCAGCATTTT,CSASGGYGNQPQHF
many,TRBV12-3/TRBV12-4,TRBJ2-1,TRBD2,TGTGCCAGCAGTAGGACTAGCGATCGCAATGAGCAGTTCTTC,CASSRTSDRNEQFF
NA,TRBV20-1,TRBJ1-6,NA,TGCAGTGCTAGCGGTAGAGTGGCAGGGACCAGTTCACCCCTCCACTTT,CSASGRVAGTSSPLHF
NA,TRBV9,TRBJ2-7,NA,TGTGCCAGCAGCGAAGGAGGCGGTACCTACAATGAGCAGTACTTC,CASSEGGGTYNEQYF
NA,TRBV5-1,TRBJ1-4,NA,TGCGCCAGCAGCTTGGTCGAGGGAGGCGAAAAACTGTTTTTT,CASSLVEGGEKLFF
few,TRBV29-1,TRBJ2-5,NA,TGCAGCGACAAGGTCCAAGAGACCCAGTACTTC,CSDKVQETQYF
NA,TRBV30,TRBJ2-5,NA,TGTGCCTGGAGTCTTGGGCCCAGTTCCCACCACGGCCAGTACTTC,CAWSLGPSSHHGQYF
few,TRBV5-5,TRBJ2-3,TRBD1,TGTGCCAGCAGCTTGTCAGGGGGCGCCTTCACAGATACGCAGTATTTT,CASSLSGGAFTDTQYF
NA,TRBV27,TRBJ2-7,NA,TGTGCCAGCAGTTTAGAGGCACGGGGGGCCGTTTACGAGCAGTACTTC,CASSLEARGAVYEQYF
NA,TRBV20-1,TRBJ1-2,NA,TGCAGTGCTAGGAATGGTGGCTACACCTTC,CSARNGGYTF
few,TRBV7-2,TRBJ2-1,NA,TGTGCCAGCAGCTTAGTTCGCTCACACAATGAGCAGTTCTTC,CASSLVRSHNEQFF
NA,TRBV10-2,TRBJ2-7,TRBD2,TGCGCCAGCAGTGATACTAGCGGGAGGACTGGGTTCTACGAGCAGTACTTC,CASSDTSGRTGFYEQYF
NA,TRBV14,TRBJ1-2,TRBD1,TGTGCCAGCAGCCAAGTAGGAGGGGGACAGGTCTATGGCTACACCTTC,CASSQVGGGQVYGYTF
NA,TRBV9,TRBJ2-2,NA,TGTGCCAGCAGCGTGGACAGCTTCACCGGGGAGCTGTTTTTT,CASSVDSFTGELFF
NA,TRBV12-3/TRBV12-4,TRBJ2-2,NA,TGTGCCAGCAGTTTAGAACTGCCCACCGGGGAGCTGTTTTTT,CASSLELPTGELFF
NA,TRBV7-8,TRBJ2-5,TRBD2,TGTGCCAGCAGCTTAGTGGACCGGGGGGGCCTCGAGACCCAGTACTTC,CASSLVDRGGLETQYF
NA,TRBV2,TRBJ2-5,NA,TGTGCCAGCCAGGAGGGAGTCGAGACCCAGTACTTC,CASQEGVETQYF
NA,TRBV2,TRBJ2-7,TRBD2,TGTGCCAGCCGGACTAGCGGAGGCAAGCAGTACTTC,CASRTSGGKQYF
NA,TRBV30,TRBJ2-7,NA,TGTGCCTGGAGCAAAGGCTCCTACGAGCAGTACTTC,CAWSKGSYEQYF
few,TRBV4-2,TRBJ2-1,TRBD2,TGTGCCAGCAGCCAGGAGACTAGCGGCACGTACAATGAGCAGTTCTTC,CASSQETSGTYNEQFF
NA,TRBV7-6,TRBJ2-2,TRBD1,TGTGCCAGCAGCTTAGTCGGACAGGGCCCCGTGTCCGGGGAGCTGTTTTTT,CASSLVGQGPVSGELFF
few,TRBV20-1,TRBJ2-7,TRBD2,TGCAGTGTCGAGACTAGCGGGATGGCCTACGAGCAGTACTTC,CSVETSGMAYEQYF
NA,TRBV13,TRBJ2-1,TRBD2,TGTGCCAGCAGCTTAAAGGCTAGCGGGAGTTATGAGCAGTTCTTC,CASSLKASGSYEQFF
NA,TRBV5-1,TRBJ2-3,TRBD2,TGCGCCAGCAGCAGGGGAGGGTCTACAAGCACAGATACGCAGTATTTT,CASSRGGSTSTDTQYF
many,TRBV20-1,TRBJ2-7,TRBD2,TGCAGCGTAAAGCGTCGCGGGGAGCGGGATGAGCAGTACTTC,CSVKRRGERDEQYF
few,TRBV3-1,TRBJ2-3,TRBD2,TGTGCCAGCAGCTTCCTTGGCGGGGGGGAGACAGATACGCAGTATTTT,CASSFLGGGETDTQYF
NA,TRBV29-1,TRBJ2-7,TRBD1,TGCAGCGTTGAGGGACAGGGGGCGAGCGCCTACGAGCAGTACTTC,CSVEGQGASAYEQYF
few,TRBV29-1,TRBJ2-5,NA,TGCAGCGTTGAGGCGGGCTCGGAGACCCAGTACTTC,CSVEAGSETQYF
NA,TRBV7-2,TRBJ2-7,TRBD2,TGTGCCAGCAGCTTTGCAGCGGGAGGAGGCGAGCAGTACTTC,CASSFAAGGGEQYF
few,TRBV10-3,TRBJ2-3,TRBD2,TGTGCCATCACCCAGCGGGAGGAAGATACGCAGTATTTT,CAITQREEDTQYF
NA,TRBV30,TRBJ1-1,NA,TGTGCCTGGATCTCGCGGGGGGATGAAGCTTTCTTT,CAWISRGDEAFF
few,TRBV7-9,TRBJ1-2,TRBD1,TGTGCCAGCAGCTTCCCGGGACAGGGGGAAGGCTACACCTTC,CASSFPGQGEGYTF
NA,TRBV12-3/TRBV12-4,TRBJ2-3,TRBD2,TGTGTCAATGGACTAGCGGGGGCAGATACGCAGTATTTT,CVNGLAGADTQYF
NA,TRBV10-3,TRBJ2-7,NA,TGTGCCATCAGTGAGCCCGGGAACGAGCAGTACTTC,CAISEPGNEQYF
NA,TRBV9,TRBJ2-1,NA,TGTGCCAGCGGCGGTGGCTTCGACTATGAGCAGTTCTTC,CASGGGFDYEQFF
NA,TRBV5-4,TRBJ2-4,NA,TGTGCCAACAGCCCCGGACTCCCCCAGGGAAACATTCAGTACTTC,CANSPGLPQGNIQYF